Listed here are 5 T cell receptor beta chains from one sample, sequenced in a study of T-cell memory formation after mild COVID-19. TCRdb called the 5' RACE reads again in MiXCR, with one record for every CDR3 protein. This sample carries some 330,000 distinct CDR3 sequences, over 20% of them seen once, and the ten largest clones take approximately 12%. The sequenced sample was PBMCs or a T cell subset sorted from them (not recorded which). The source of these receptors is an adult woman who had mild COVID-19 (a few samples of this study predate the infection). Cell type and time point are not known.

The chain joins TRBV7-2 to TRBJ1-1; no clear D. The length of the CDR3 is 14 residues. The germline gives CDR1 SGHTA, CDR2 FQGNSA. V lost 0 bases and J lost 1, with 6 bases in between. The CDR3 DNA reads as TGTGCCAGCAGCTTAGCTTGGGGGAACACTGAAGCTTTCTTT. Its protein is CASSLAWGNTEAFF.

Only a few counts were recorded for this clonotype. CDR3 sequence: CASSQDGGAIGNEQFF. CDR3 coding DNA: TGCGCCAGCAGCCAAGATGGAGGGGCAATCGGTAATGAGCAGTTCTTC. The chain recombines TRBV4-3 with TRBJ2-1; maybe TRBD2 (6 bases). Germline CDR1 reads LGHNA; CDR2 reads YSLEER. Trimming pared 0 bases from V and 7 bases from J, leaving 16 bases between. The CDR3 is 16 residues long.

This rearrangement joins TRBV2 to TRBJ1-5; 11 nucleotides match TRBD1. V shed 1 base, J shed 3 bases, and the junction held 8 bases outside the gene matches. Looked up from germline, CDR1 is SNHLY and CDR2 is FYNNEI. The CDR3 covers 18 residues. Here the CDR3 DNA reads TGTGCCAGCAGTGAAGGTTTGGGACAGGGGGTGTTCAATCAGCCCCAGCATTTT. Amino acid sequence: CASSEGLGQGVFNQPQHF.

The sample holds a few counts of this clonotype. The J gene is TRBJ2-1, the V gene TRBV11-2; 9 bases line up with TRBD1. V shed 5 bases, J shed 6 bases, and the junction held 5 bases outside the gene matches. The CDR3 spans 14 residues. Germline V gene lookup returns CDR1 SGHAT and CDR2 FQNNGV. CDR3 region: CASSRAGQGNEQFF. As DNA, the CDR3 is TGTGCCAGCAGCCGAGCGGGACAGGGCAATGAGCAGTTCTTC.

A single count supports this clonotype. The chain carries TRBV24-1 and TRBJ2-5; 11 nucleotides line up with TRBD1. This CDR3 region has 19 residues. The J segment lost 2 bases and the V segment lost 1 base, leaving 11 bases of the junction unmatched. Germline CDR1 KGHDR, CDR2 SFDVKD. CDR3 region: CATSDFGQGARSEQETQYF. CDR3 in DNA: TGTGCCACCAGTGATTTCGGACAGGGGGCACGATCCGAACAAGAGACCCAGTACTTC.